Following are 12 T cell receptor beta chains from one sample sequenced in a study of beta chain features in type 1 diabetes. Study-level points and caveats: Among all four CD4+ subsets, Type 1 diabetes patients had TCRB CDR3s that were moderately but significantly shorter.

Expressed TCRB transcripts got sequenced, as all isolated RNA was reverse transcribed. The repertoire was sequenced with immunoSEQ multiplex PCR; TCRdb's copy has only in-frame clones and lacks some. Here the sample spans approximately 150,000 clones, roughly 65% being singletons. The antigens for these receptors are not known. Input material: naive CD4+ T cells from blood. These receptors came from a man aged 25-45 years with type 1 diabetes.

This clone has more than one count but fewer than ten. The rearrangement links TRBV4-3 to TRBJ1-4; a possible D gene is TRBD1 (5 bases). The CDR3 runs 17 residues. Germline assignment: CDR1 LGHNA and CDR2 YSLEER. V was shortened by 2 bases and J by 0 bases, with 13 bases between the two germline ends. The CDR3: CASSQIDRPATNEKLFF. CDR3 DNA sequence: TGCGCCAGCAGCCAAATCGACAGACCCGCAACTAATGAAAAACTGTTTTTT.

This chain links TRBV9 with TRBJ2-5, with 9 nucleotides matching TRBD2. The germline V gene has CDR1 SGDLS and CDR2 YYNGEE. The CDR3 has 14 residues. J was trimmed by 5 bases and V by 4 bases; bases with no gene match: 6. The CDR3 reads CASSPAGGVETQYF. The CDR3 nucleotides read TGTGCCAGCAGCCCCGCGGGGGGGGTGGAGACCCAGTACTTC.

This clone was seen more than once but under ten times. The chain carries TRBV29-1 and TRBJ1-2; 7 bases line up with TRBD1. There are 14 residues in the CDR3. Germline trimming cut 6 bases from V and 7 bases from J; bases unmatched to any gene: 14. The V gene's germline CDR1 is SQVTM and CDR2 ANQGSEA. CDR3 DNA sequence: TGCAGCGTCCCCATAGGACAGGTTTTAAGTGGCTACACCTTC. It translates to CSVPIGQVLSGYTF. The full variable domain, rest sourced from reference TRBV29-1 and TRBJ1-2, is SAVISQKPSRDICQRGTSLTIQCQVDSQVTMMFWYRQQPGQSLTLIATANQGSEATYESGFVIDKFPISRPNLTFSTLTVSNMSPEDSSIYLCSVPIGQVLSGYTFGSGTRLTVV.

The CDR3 region is CASSQVENSPLHF. The DNA of the CDR3 is TGCGCCAGCAGCCAGGTGGAGAATTCACCCCTCCACTTT. V usage is TRBV4-3 and J usage is TRBJ1-6; D is unresolved. The germline V gene has CDR1 LGHNA and CDR2 YSLEER. This CDR3 is built from 13 residues. Trimming took 3 bases from V and 7 from J, leaving 7 bases between them.

In its sample, this clone was seen a few times. This chain uses TRBV7-2 with TRBJ1-5; 8 bases are shared with TRBD1. Per the germline V gene, CDR1 is SGHTA and CDR2 is FQGNSA. This CDR3 region has 15 residues. Trimming at V came to 6 bases and at J to 2 bases, leaving 6 bases not matched to a gene. The CDR3 spells CASSEDRAGNQPQHF. In DNA form, the CDR3 reads TGTGCCAGCAGTGAGGACAGGGCCGGCAATCAGCCCCAGCATTTT.

The genes are TRBV14 and TRBJ2-2; TRBD1 agrees at 8 bases. This CDR3 contains 14 residues. V lost 4 bases and J lost 4; bases outside the gene matches: 2. Germline V gene sequence: CDR1 SGHDN, CDR2 FVKESK. This CDR3 reads CASSPGQGTGELFF. CDR3 nucleotide sequence: TGTGCCAGCAGCCCTGGACAGGGCACCGGGGAGCTGTTTTTT.

CDR3 region: CASSLSDVSSYNEQFF. The CDR3 nucleotides are TGCGCCAGCAGCCTCTCGGACGTTAGCTCCTACAATGAGCAGTTCTTC. The V call is TRBV4-1, the J call TRBJ2-1; no definite D call. CDR1 is MGHRA, CDR2 YSYEKL, per germline. The CDR3 is 16 amino acids. V lost 4 bases and J lost 0, with 13 bases in between.

V and J are TRBV4-1 and TRBJ2-7; D is ambiguous. The CDR3 spans 12 residues. Deletions cut 0 bases from V and 6 bases from J, with 6 bases between. Germline lookup yields CDR1 MGHRA and CDR2 YSYEKL. Here the CDR3 reads CASSQDVGEQYF. The CDR3 nucleotides read TGCGCCAGCAGCCAAGACGTCGGCGAGCAGTACTTC.

The chain combines TRBV30 with TRBJ1-5; no clear D gene. From germline, CDR1 is GTSNPN and CDR2 SVGIG (reference sequence). The CDR3 has 16 amino acids. Trimming shortened V by 1 base and J by 7 bases, and 20 bases separated the two germline ends. CDR3 DNA sequence: TGTGCCTGGAGTGCATCCCCTATGGTGGGGAGGCAGCCCCAGCATTTT. This gives the protein CAWSASPMVGRQPQHF.

This chain uses TRBV9 with TRBJ2-1; 7 bases align to TRBD2. Germline CDR1 is SGDLS and CDR2 is YYNGEE. V lost 8 bases, J lost 5 bases, and 10 bases stayed unmatched. This CDR3 has 14 residues. The CDR3: CASATSTRHNEQFF. The CDR3 DNA follows: TGTGCCAGTGCGACTAGCACTCGCCACAATGAGCAGTTCTTC.

This clone was detected a few times. The V call is TRBV29-1, the J call TRBJ1-1, with 7 positions matching TRBD1. CDR1 and CDR2 (germline): SQVTM, ANQGSEA. The CDR3 is made up of 11 amino acids. After removal of 4 bases from V and 9 bases from J, the junction contained 5 bases not matched to a gene. The CDR3 DNA sequence: TGCAGCGTTGGGGACAGAGCTAAAGCTTTCTTT. Its translation: CSVGDRAKAFF.

The chain couples TRBV4-1 to TRBJ1-1; the D is unclear. V was clipped by 0 bases and J by 3 bases, with 5 bases between them. The V gene's germline CDR1 is MGHRA and CDR2 YSYEKL. This CDR3 region has 13 residues. The CDR3 nucleotides are TGCGCCAGCAGCCAAGAAAGGGACACTGAAGCTTTCTTT. Amino acid sequence: CASSQERDTEAFF.